This T cell receptor beta chain was identified in a study of blood T cell repertoires in COVID-19. At the level of the study: Sources were T cells, B-cell-depleted T cells, or PBMCs; the material itself was cDNA or gDNA.

Some clones are missing from TCRdb's copy, which holds only in-frame ones; the method was immunoSEQ multiplex PCR. The table has about 42,000 clones, about 78% seen once. The CDR3 sequence is 15 residues long. CDR1 and CDR2 (germline): SGDLS, YYNGEE. V dropped 3 bases and J dropped 4 bases, with 16 bases sitting between them. There are a few counts of this clone. This chain links TRBV9 with TRBJ1-1; no firm D call. The specimen sequenced was peripheral blood. The sequence came from a man aged 65 to 85 with active or convalescent COVID-19. The chain's CDR3 is CASSALVRGTTEAFF. The CDR3 region has the DNA TGTGCCAGCAGCGCCCTTGTACGGGGAACCACTGAAGCTTTCTTT.